This is a list of T cell receptor beta chains from one sample in a study of shared clonotypes between healthy human individuals. Using immunoSEQ multiplex PCR, the repertoire was profiled, and TCRdb retains in-frame clones only, with some absent. The sample carries 2,500,000 or so clones, just under 95% recorded once. Sample: naive CD4+ T cells from PBMCs. The source is a man aged 18 to 35 in good health. Some clones in this sample may be carry-over from other donors' samples. Each CDR3 is given with its conserved first and last residue. D genes are given only for firm matches. Clone size is stated in some rows and not others, as once, few, many or a class when expanded.

TRBV7-3	TRBD2	TRBJ2-3	NA	16	CASSFFSGRQADTQYF	TGTGCCAGCAGCTTTTTCAGCGGGAGACAAGCAGATACGCAGTATTTT
TRBV4-3	NA	TRBJ1-2	NA	16	CASSQDLTGLNYGYTF	TGCGCCAGCAGCCAAGATTTAACAGGTCTTAACTATGGCTACACCTTC
TRBV30	TRBD2	TRBJ2-7	NA	15	CACKTGLAGGYEQYF	TGTGCCTGTAAGACGGGGCTAGCGGGAGGTTACGAGCAGTACTTC
TRBV12-5	NA	TRBJ1-5	NA	18	CASGQGADRKYSNQPQHF	TGTGCTAGTGGCCAAGGTGCCGATCGGAAGTATAGCAATCAGCCCCAGCATTTT
TRBV30	TRBD2	TRBJ2-1	NA	12	CAWRPGGNEQFF	TGTGCCTGGAGGCCGGGGGGGAATGAGCAGTTCTTC
TRBV4-2	NA	TRBJ1-1	NA	13	CASSRQGVSEAFF	TGTGCCAGCAGCCGCCAGGGAGTGTCTGAAGCTTTCTTT
TRBV5-1	NA	TRBJ1-2	NA	14	CASSADGGARGYTF	TGCGCCAGCAGCGCCGATGGAGGGGCGCGAGGCTACACCTTC
TRBV4-2	TRBD2	TRBJ2-1	once	18	CASSQGSTSGSGWNEQFF	TGTGCCAGCAGCCAAGGGTCAACTAGCGGGAGTGGTTGGAATGAGCAGTTCTTC
TRBV4-2	TRBD1	TRBJ2-3	NA	15	CASSQTGGWTDTQYF	TGTGCCAGCAGCCAGACAGGGGGATGGACAGATACGCAGTATTTT
TRBV4-1	NA	TRBJ1-5	NA	17	CASSQVPLETRNQPQHF	TGCGCCAGCAGCCAAGTTCCTCTTGAGACCCGCAATCAGCCCCAGCATTTT
TRBV7-2	NA	TRBJ2-2	NA	12	CASSGDTGELFF	TGTGCCAGTTCAGGGGACACCGGGGAGCTGTTTTTT
TRBV28	TRBD2	TRBJ2-1	NA	14	CATQRESANNEQFF	TGTGCCACTCAGCGGGAGAGCGCCAACAATGAGCAGTTCTTC
TRBV28	NA	TRBJ2-4	NA	15	CASSSPGRSKNIQYF	TGTGCCAGCAGTTCCCCAGGGCGGAGCAAAAACATTCAGTACTTC
TRBV6-4	NA	TRBJ2-7	NA	15	CASSVSGGGGSEQYF	TGTGCCAGCAGTGTGTCAGGGGGGGGAGGAAGCGAGCAGTACTTC
TRBV5-4	TRBD1	TRBJ2-7	NA	15	CASSTRRDSTYEQYF	TGTGCCAGCAGCACCAGAAGGGACAGCACCTACGAGCAGTACTTC
TRBV6-1	NA	TRBJ2-2	NA	14	CASMGLLNTGELFF	TGTGCCAGCATGGGTCTCCTGAACACCGGGGAGCTGTTTTTT
TRBV7-6	NA	TRBJ2-3	NA	16	CASSLAPRGAADTQYF	TGTGCCAGCAGCTTAGCGCCCAGGGGGGCCGCAGATACGCAGTATTTT
TRBV28	TRBD1	TRBJ2-7	NA	13	CASRPGGLYEQYF	TGTGCCAGCAGGCCAGGGGGCTTGTACGAGCAGTACTTC
TRBV28	NA	TRBJ2-3	NA	17	CASSFFPGGRGTDTQYF	TGTGCCAGCAGTTTCTTCCCGGGAGGCAGGGGGACAGATACGCAGTATTTT
TRBV27	TRBD2	TRBJ2-2	once	16	CASSPRTRPGAGELFF	TGTGCCAGCAGTCCCCGGACTAGGCCGGGGGCCGGGGAGCTGTTTTTT
TRBV7-6	TRBD2	TRBJ2-7	NA	14	CASSRLAGTYEQYF	TGTGCCAGCAGCCGACTAGCGGGGACCTACGAGCAGTACTTC
TRBV27	TRBD1	TRBJ1-2	NA	13	CASSFAAGGGYTF	TGTGCCAGCAGTTTCGCGGCAGGGGGTGGCTACACCTTC
TRBV28	TRBD1	TRBJ2-7	NA	13	CATEGQGPYEQYF	TGTGCCACCGAAGGACAGGGTCCCTACGAGCAGTACTTC
TRBV2	NA	TRBJ2-1	NA	14	CASRRDGQFNEQFF	TGTGCCAGCAGGAGAGATGGACAGTTCAATGAGCAGTTCTTC
TRBV9	NA	TRBJ2-7	NA	14	CASSVRDSSYEQYF	TGTGCCAGCAGCGTGCGGGACAGCTCCTACGAGCAGTACTTC
TRBV7-2	TRBD2	TRBJ2-3	NA	16	CASSSPAGAGTDTQYF	TGTGCCAGCAGCTCCCCAGCGGGAGCCGGCACAGATACGCAGTATTTT
TRBV15	NA	TRBJ2-7	once	16	CATSRDPGTFPSEQYF	TGTGCCACCAGCAGAGATCCTGGGACTTTTCCCTCCGAGCAGTACTTC
TRBV5-6	NA	TRBJ2-3	NA	12	CASSLAKDTQYF	TGTGCCAGCAGCTTGGCCAAAGATACGCAGTATTTT
TRBV29-1	NA	TRBJ2-5	NA	12	CSVRGPQETQYF	TGCAGCGTCCGGGGACCTCAAGAGACCCAGTACTTC
TRBV18	NA	TRBJ2-7	NA	14	CASSPGSGLGEQYF	TGTGCCAGCTCCCCAGGTTCAGGCTTGGGCGAGCAGTACTTC
TRBV4-1	TRBD2	TRBJ2-7	NA	15	CASSQISSGTYEQYF	TGCGCCAGCAGCCAAATATCTAGCGGGACCTACGAGCAGTACTTC
TRBV11-2	NA	TRBJ2-2	NA	14	CASSLRDFAGELFF	TGTGCCAGCAGCCTTAGGGACTTCGCCGGGGAGCTGTTTTTT
TRBV28	NA	TRBJ2-7	NA	16	CASRSHGVLRAYEQYF	TGTGCCAGCAGGTCTCACGGGGTCCTCCGGGCCTACGAGCAGTACTTC
TRBV27	TRBD2	TRBJ2-5	NA	14	CASTTGTSGKPQYF	TGTGCCAGCACCACCGGGACTAGCGGGAAACCCCAGTACTTC
TRBV19	NA	TRBJ1-1	NA	16	CASSAWRQRMNTEAFF	TGTGCCAGTAGTGCTTGGAGACAGAGGATGAACACTGAAGCTTTCTTT
TRBV28	NA	TRBJ1-4	NA	14	CASSYGSTNEKLFF	TGTGCCAGCAGCTACGGGTCAACTAATGAAAAACTGTTTTTT
TRBV7-2	TRBD1	TRBJ2-7	NA	15	CASSLRRDRGYEQYF	TGTGCCAGCAGCTTGAGACGGGACAGGGGCTACGAGCAGTACTTC
TRBV9	NA	TRBJ2-1	NA	13	CASSVNPGRGQFF	TGTGCCAGCAGCGTCAACCCGGGGCGTGGGCAGTTCTTC
TRBV14	NA	TRBJ2-1	NA	16	CASSQYRVTPGNEQFF	TGTGCCAGCAGCCAATATCGAGTAACCCCTGGGAATGAGCAGTTCTTC
TRBV14	TRBD1	TRBJ1-2	NA	14	CASSRSGQGAGYTF	TGTGCCAGCAGCCGGAGCGGACAGGGGGCGGGCTACACCTTC
TRBV7-8	TRBD1	TRBJ2-2	NA	16	CASSLMGTVDTGELFF	TGTGCCAGCAGCTTGATGGGGACAGTGGACACCGGGGAGCTGTTTTTT
TRBV2	TRBD2	TRBJ2-7	NA	14	CASEPSGGSYEQYF	TGTGCCAGTGAACCTAGCGGGGGCTCCTACGAGCAGTACTTC
TRBV6-5	TRBD2	TRBJ2-1	NA	14	CASSYRGDPNEQFF	TGTGCCAGCAGTTACCGGGGGGACCCCAATGAGCAGTTCTTC
TRBV4-2	TRBD1	TRBJ1-1	once	16	CASSQAGHRGVEEAFF	TGTGCCAGCAGCCAAGCCGGGCACAGGGGTGTAGAGGAAGCTTTCTTT
TRBV5-1	NA	TRBJ2-1	NA	15	CASSLEIATYNEQFF	TGCGCCAGCAGCTTGGAAATCGCTACTTACAATGAGCAGTTCTTC
TRBV4-1	TRBD2	TRBJ2-5	NA	16	CASSQESGRPPTKQYF	TGCGCCAGCAGCCAAGAGAGCGGGAGGCCTCCTACGAAGCAGTACTTC
TRBV5-4	TRBD2	TRBJ2-7	NA	15	CASSGLAGAPYEQYF	TGTGCCAGCAGCGGACTAGCGGGGGCCCCCTACGAGCAGTACTTC
TRBV2	TRBD1	TRBJ1-1	NA	14	CASSQGARGTEAFF	TGTGCCAGCAGTCAGGGGGCGAGGGGCACTGAAGCTTTCTTT
TRBV19	TRBD1	TRBJ1-6	NA	13	CASQDRPKTPLHF	TGTGCCAGTCAGGACAGGCCGAAAACACCCCTCCACTTT
TRBV4-1	NA	TRBJ2-7	NA	14	CASSHRGTAYEQYF	TGCGCCAGCAGCCACAGGGGCACTGCCTACGAGCAGTACTTC
TRBV5-1	TRBD2	TRBJ2-7	NA	16	CASSLSRAGGYYEQYF	TGCGCCAGCAGCTTGAGTCGGGCCGGGGGGTACTACGAGCAGTACTTC